Here is one TCR beta chain with its context. CDR3 size: 15 residues. Trimming cost V 2 bases and J 3 bases; bases outside gene matches: 7. In germline, CDR1 is MNHEY, CDR2 SVGEGT. The repertoire was sequenced with immunoSEQ multiplex PCR; TCRdb's copy has only in-frame clones and lacks some. The sample includes some 60,000 clones, 80% to 95% of them seen just once. These data originate in a study of blood T cell repertoires in COVID-19. Study summary: Sources were T cells, B-cell-depleted T cells, or PBMCs; the material itself was cDNA or gDNA.

Sample: peripheral blood. The clonotype was recovered from a man in his fifties or sixties with acute or convalescent COVID-19. This chain uses TRBV6-2 or TRBV6-3 with TRBJ2-7; 7 bases line up with TRBD2. The CDR3 reads CASSYGGGYNYEQYF. For the CDR3, the DNA is TGTGCCAGCAGTTACGGGGGGGGGTATAACTACGAGCAGTACTTC.